Listed below are T cell receptor beta chains from one sample, sequenced in a study of cytomegalovirus exposure and HLA in healthy donors. Data came from immunoSEQ multiplex PCR; TCRdb stores just in-frame clones and leaves some out. The sample holds about 160,000 clones, 60% to 80% seen once. Material for sequencing was PBMCs. The receptors derive from a man between 45 and 60 years old in good health and CMV-seropositive. CDR3s include the opening cysteine and the closing phenylalanine or tryptophan. Fields, in order: J gene, V gene, clone size, D gene, CDR3 protein, CDR3 DNA. D genes are given only for firm matches. Size tells how often a clone was seen (once, few, many) or the class of an expanded clone, and some rows leave it out.

J gene: TRBJ2-7
V gene: TRBV18
clone size: -
D gene: TRBD2
CDR3 protein: CASSPPLGRGGYEQYF
CDR3 DNA: TGTGCCAGCTCACCACCCCTGGGGCGGGGGGGCTACGAGCAGTACTTC

J gene: TRBJ1-1
V gene: TRBV11-2
clone size: -
D gene: -
CDR3 protein: CASSPYSYYGTEAFF
CDR3 DNA: TGTGCCAGCAGCCCGTATAGTTATTATGGCACTGAAGCTTTCTTT

J gene: TRBJ1-4
V gene: TRBV29-1
clone size: once
D gene: -
CDR3 protein: CSAAGAGEKLFF
CDR3 DNA: TGCAGCGCGGCCGGAGCGGGGGAAAAACTGTTTTTT

J gene: TRBJ2-7
V gene: TRBV6-1
clone size: -
D gene: TRBD1
CDR3 protein: CASSLLGQGKDEQYF
CDR3 DNA: TGTGCCAGCAGTCTACTTGGACAGGGGAAGGACGAGCAGTACTTC

J gene: TRBJ2-7
V gene: TRBV19
clone size: -
D gene: TRBD2
CDR3 protein: CASSATSGGLSYEQYF
CDR3 DNA: TGTGCCAGTAGTGCCACTAGCGGGGGGCTCTCCTACGAGCAGTACTTC

J gene: TRBJ2-7
V gene: TRBV7-2
clone size: few
D gene: -
CDR3 protein: CASSLSFLEQYF
CDR3 DNA: TGTGCCAGCAGCTTGTCTTTCCTCGAGCAGTACTTC

J gene: TRBJ2-5
V gene: TRBV5-1
clone size: -
D gene: TRBD1
CDR3 protein: CASSTGQGEWETQYF
CDR3 DNA: TGCGCCAGCAGCACCGGACAGGGGGAATGGGAGACCCAGTACTTC

J gene: TRBJ2-5
V gene: TRBV7-7
clone size: -
D gene: TRBD2
CDR3 protein: CASSFSLRTSGGAETQYF
CDR3 DNA: TGTGCTAGCAGCTTCTCTCTTCGGACTAGCGGGGGGGCTGAGACCCAGTACTTC

J gene: TRBJ2-7
V gene: TRBV10-2
clone size: -
D gene: -
CDR3 protein: CATLGVVPDGDYEQYF
CDR3 DNA: TGCGCCACCCTTGGGGTGGTTCCGGACGGGGACTACGAGCAGTACTTC

J gene: TRBJ2-7
V gene: TRBV6-5
clone size: few
D gene: -
CDR3 protein: CASSYRANSYEQYF
CDR3 DNA: TGTGCCAGCAGTTACCGCGCCAACTCCTACGAGCAGTACTTC

J gene: TRBJ1-1
V gene: TRBV27
clone size: -
D gene: -
CDR3 protein: CASTKSHLNTEAFF
CDR3 DNA: TGTGCCAGCACGAAGAGCCACCTGAACACTGAAGCTTTCTTT

J gene: TRBJ1-1
V gene: TRBV9
clone size: -
D gene: -
CDR3 protein: CASSYTNGQNTEAFF
CDR3 DNA: TGTGCCAGCAGCTATACTAATGGACAGAACACTGAAGCTTTCTTT

J gene: TRBJ1-5
V gene: TRBV30
clone size: -
D gene: -
CDR3 protein: CAWSVAGTSNQPQHF
CDR3 DNA: TGTGCCTGGAGTGTGGCAGGTACAAGCAATCAGCCCCAGCATTTT

J gene: TRBJ2-3
V gene: TRBV5-4
clone size: -
D gene: -
CDR3 protein: CASSPRDSDTQYF
CDR3 DNA: TGTGCCAGCAGCCCCCGGGATAGTGATACGCAGTATTTT

J gene: TRBJ1-6
V gene: TRBV21-1
clone size: -
D gene: -
CDR3 protein: CASSKGESGGSYNSPLHF
CDR3 DNA: TGTGCCAGCAGCAAAGGGGAATCGGGAGGATCCTATAATTCACCCCTCCACTTT

J gene: TRBJ1-1
V gene: TRBV20-1
clone size: -
D gene: -
CDR3 protein: CSANREAFF
CDR3 DNA: TGCAGTGCAAACAGGGAAGCTTTCTTT

J gene: TRBJ2-3
V gene: TRBV30
clone size: -
D gene: TRBD2
CDR3 protein: CAWTRGSGGGTDTQYF
CDR3 DNA: TGTGCCTGGACCAGGGGAAGCGGGGGGGGCACAGATACGCAGTATTTT

J gene: TRBJ1-6
V gene: TRBV19
clone size: few
D gene: -
CDR3 protein: CASSITGYSPLHF
CDR3 DNA: TGTGCCAGTAGTATCACAGGGTATTCACCCCTCCACTTT

J gene: TRBJ2-7
V gene: TRBV6-5
clone size: -
D gene: TRBD1
CDR3 protein: CASSTTGNQDEQYF
CDR3 DNA: TGTGCCAGCAGTACGACAGGGAATCAGGACGAGCAGTACTTC

J gene: TRBJ2-7
V gene: TRBV7-8
clone size: -
D gene: -
CDR3 protein: CASSLAQSYEQYF
CDR3 DNA: TGTGCCAGCAGCTTAGCGCAGTCCTACGAGCAGTACTTC

J gene: TRBJ2-7
V gene: TRBV10-3
clone size: -
D gene: -
CDR3 protein: CAITGTDPYEQYF
CDR3 DNA: TGTGCCATCACCGGGACTGATCCCTACGAGCAGTACTTC

J gene: TRBJ1-3
V gene: TRBV7-6
clone size: -
D gene: TRBD1
CDR3 protein: CASSLGGGEGNTIYF
CDR3 DNA: TGTGCCAGCAGCTTAGGAGGGGGCGAAGGAAACACCATATATTTT

J gene: TRBJ1-5
V gene: TRBV7-8
clone size: -
D gene: -
CDR3 protein: CASSLAPAINQPQHF
CDR3 DNA: TGTGCCAGCAGCTTAGCGCCCGCTATAAATCAGCCCCAGCATTTT

J gene: TRBJ1-1
V gene: TRBV28
clone size: -
D gene: -
CDR3 protein: CASSLTGGGRTEAFF
CDR3 DNA: TGTGCCAGCAGTTTAACGGGGGGTGGGAGGACTGAAGCTTTCTTT

J gene: TRBJ1-5
V gene: TRBV27
clone size: -
D gene: -
CDR3 protein: CASSPPQSGQGPHQPQHF
CDR3 DNA: TGTGCCAGCAGTCCACCCCAATCTGGGCAGGGCCCACATCAGCCCCAGCATTTT

J gene: TRBJ2-1
V gene: TRBV4-3
clone size: -
D gene: -
CDR3 protein: CASSPYGPESSYNEQFF
CDR3 DNA: TGCGCCAGCAGCCCCTATGGTCCTGAGAGCTCCTACAATGAGCAGTTCTTC

J gene: TRBJ2-7
V gene: TRBV7-8
clone size: -
D gene: -
CDR3 protein: CASSLARGKDEQYF
CDR3 DNA: TGTGCCAGCAGCTTAGCCAGGGGTAAGGACGAGCAGTACTTC

J gene: TRBJ2-5
V gene: TRBV4-3
clone size: -
D gene: -
CDR3 protein: CASSQDPQQETQYF
CDR3 DNA: TGCGCCAGCAGCCAAGATCCACAGCAAGAGACCCAGTACTTC

J gene: TRBJ1-2
V gene: TRBV28
clone size: -
D gene: -
CDR3 protein: CASSLRQGKSGYTF
CDR3 DNA: TGTGCCAGCAGTTTAAGGCAGGGGAAGTCTGGCTACACCTTC

J gene: TRBJ1-5
V gene: TRBV28
clone size: -
D gene: -
CDR3 protein: CATSRAGRDSNQPQHF
CDR3 DNA: TGTGCCACCTCCCGGGCAGGGCGGGATAGCAATCAGCCCCAGCATTTT

J gene: TRBJ1-2
V gene: TRBV29-1
clone size: -
D gene: -
CDR3 protein: CSVEGRSGYGYTF
CDR3 DNA: TGCAGCGTTGAAGGTCGGTCAGGATATGGCTACACCTTC

J gene: TRBJ2-1
V gene: TRBV12-5
clone size: few
D gene: TRBD2
CDR3 protein: CASGLVVLAGARGLDNEQFF
CDR3 DNA: TGTGCTAGTGGTTTGGTAGTACTAGCGGGGGCCCGAGGTCTGGACAATGAGCAGTTCTTC

J gene: TRBJ2-1
V gene: TRBV7-2
clone size: -
D gene: -
CDR3 protein: CASSFVRRRGNEQFF
CDR3 DNA: TGTGCCAGCAGCTTTGTCCGCAGGCGGGGAAATGAGCAGTTCTTC

J gene: TRBJ2-2
V gene: TRBV4-3
clone size: -
D gene: -
CDR3 protein: CASSQEPWAPGELFF
CDR3 DNA: TGCGCCAGCAGCCAAGAACCCTGGGCCCCCGGGGAGCTGTTTTTT

J gene: TRBJ2-7
V gene: TRBV7-2
clone size: -
D gene: -
CDR3 protein: CASSLSSYEQYF
CDR3 DNA: TGTGCCAGCAGCCTAAGCTCCTACGAGCAGTACTTC

J gene: TRBJ2-5
V gene: TRBV6-1
clone size: -
D gene: -
CDR3 protein: CASSGSIQETQYF
CDR3 DNA: TGTGCCAGCAGTGGAAGCATACAAGAGACCCAGTACTTC

J gene: TRBJ2-7
V gene: TRBV4-1
clone size: few
D gene: TRBD2
CDR3 protein: CASSQAPLKTSGGDEQYF
CDR3 DNA: TGCGCCAGCAGCCAAGCCCCGTTGAAGACTAGCGGGGGTGACGAGCAGTACTTC

J gene: TRBJ2-7
V gene: TRBV10-1
clone size: -
D gene: TRBD2
CDR3 protein: CASSDETSGGTSYEQYF
CDR3 DNA: TGCGCCAGCAGCGACGAGACTAGCGGGGGGACATCCTACGAGCAGTACTTC

J gene: TRBJ1-1
V gene: TRBV2
clone size: -
D gene: TRBD1
CDR3 protein: CASRIQTGVNTEAFF
CDR3 DNA: TGTGCCAGCAGGATACAGACAGGGGTGAACACTGAAGCTTTCTTT

J gene: TRBJ1-5
V gene: TRBV15
clone size: few
D gene: TRBD1
CDR3 protein: CATSRVRGTGGNQPQHF
CDR3 DNA: TGTGCCACCAGCAGAGTCCGAGGGACAGGGGGGAATCAGCCCCAGCATTTT

J gene: TRBJ2-1
V gene: TRBV4-2
clone size: -
D gene: TRBD2
CDR3 protein: CASSQDSRGLGYNEQFF
CDR3 DNA: TGTGCCAGCAGCCAAGATAGTAGGGGACTAGGCTACAATGAGCAGTTCTTC

J gene: TRBJ2-3
V gene: TRBV7-2
clone size: -
D gene: TRBD1
CDR3 protein: CASSAQGSYTDTQYF
CDR3 DNA: TGTGCCAGCAGCGCACAGGGGTCATACACAGATACGCAGTATTTT

J gene: TRBJ2-4
V gene: TRBV5-1
clone size: -
D gene: -
CDR3 protein: CASSATELAKNIQYF
CDR3 DNA: TGCGCCAGCAGCGCGACAGAGCTAGCCAAAAACATTCAGTACTTC

J gene: TRBJ2-5
V gene: TRBV6-6
clone size: once
D gene: -
CDR3 protein: CASTRGAQGQETQYF
CDR3 DNA: TGTGCCAGCACTCGGGGGGCGCAGGGTCAAGAGACCCAGTACTTC

J gene: TRBJ1-3
V gene: TRBV7-2
clone size: -
D gene: TRBD1
CDR3 protein: CASSLQAGGENTIYF
CDR3 DNA: TGTGCCAGCAGCTTACAGGCAGGGGGCGAAAACACCATATATTTT

J gene: TRBJ2-7
V gene: TRBV7-8
clone size: -
D gene: -
CDR3 protein: CASSLSRGPSRFGNEQYF
CDR3 DNA: TGTGCCAGCAGCTTAAGCAGGGGTCCAAGCAGGTTCGGTAACGAGCAGTACTTC

J gene: TRBJ2-2
V gene: TRBV5-1
clone size: -
D gene: -
CDR3 protein: CASSLREGGELFF
CDR3 DNA: TGCGCCAGCAGCTTGCGTGAGGGCGGGGAGCTGTTTTTT

J gene: TRBJ2-7
V gene: TRBV7-2
clone size: -
D gene: -
CDR3 protein: CASSLGRLNYEQYF
CDR3 DNA: TGTGCCAGCAGCTTAGGCAGGTTGAACTACGAGCAGTACTTC

J gene: TRBJ1-6
V gene: TRBV6-5
clone size: -
D gene: TRBD1
CDR3 protein: CASSYTRQGNSPLHF
CDR3 DNA: TGTGCCAGCAGTTACACTCGACAGGGGAATTCACCCCTCCACTTT

J gene: TRBJ2-5
V gene: TRBV25-1
clone size: -
D gene: TRBD2
CDR3 protein: CASSVLAGLGETQYF
CDR3 DNA: TGTGCCAGCAGTGTACTAGCGGGGCTGGGAGAGACCCAGTACTTC

J gene: TRBJ1-6
V gene: TRBV9
clone size: -
D gene: TRBD1
CDR3 protein: CASSMTGGGNSPLHF
CDR3 DNA: TGTGCCAGCAGCATGACAGGGGGTGGTAATTCACCCCTCCACTTT

J gene: TRBJ1-6
V gene: TRBV7-2
clone size: -
D gene: -
CDR3 protein: CASSAVAGSNSPLHF
CDR3 DNA: TGTGCCAGCAGCGCAGTTGCGGGGTCCAATTCACCCCTCCACTTT

J gene: TRBJ2-7
V gene: TRBV7-2
clone size: -
D gene: -
CDR3 protein: CASSPETAPYEQYF
CDR3 DNA: TGTGCCAGCAGCCCAGAGACTGCCCCCTACGAGCAGTACTTC

J gene: TRBJ1-2
V gene: TRBV27
clone size: -
D gene: -
CDR3 protein: CASSLSGQGNYGYTF
CDR3 DNA: TGTGCCAGCAGTTTATCGGGGCAGGGCAACTATGGCTACACCTTC

J gene: TRBJ1-2
V gene: TRBV9
clone size: -
D gene: TRBD1
CDR3 protein: CASSAPRTGDDYGYTF
CDR3 DNA: TGTGCCAGCAGCGCCCCACGGACAGGGGACGACTATGGCTACACCTTC

J gene: TRBJ1-5
V gene: TRBV2
clone size: -
D gene: -
CDR3 protein: CASTREGNQPQHF
CDR3 DNA: TGTGCCAGTACGCGGGAGGGGAATCAGCCCCAGCATTTT